The next 15 T cell receptor beta chains were all read from a single sample in a study of technical replicates of blood from four donors. Sequenced by immunoSEQ multiplex PCR; TCRdb stores in-frame clones only, minus some. The data contain about 99,000 clones, nearly 97% of them singletons. The sample consisted of T cells isolated from PBMCs. These TCRs come from a human donor in good health.

This rearrangement joins TRBV2 to TRBJ2-3, with D hard to call. With 6 bases removed from V and 5 bases from J, the gap between germline ends came to 12 bases. The length of the CDR3 is 13 residues. In germline, CDR1 is SNHLY, CDR2 FYNNEI. The CDR3 region is CASSPTTGDTQYF. In nucleotides, the CDR3 is TGTGCCAGCAGCCCGACGACGGGAGATACGCAGTATTTT.

The chain uses TRBV11-2 and TRBJ1-1; a possible D gene is TRBD1 (6 bases). CDR1 SGHAT and CDR2 FQNNGV come from the germline V gene. The V end lost 4 bases, the J end lost 6 bases, and 18 bases lay between the germline ends. This CDR3 region has 15 residues. The CDR3 DNA reads TGTGCCAGCAGCTCCAACGAGGGGGTCGATGCTGAAGCTTTCTTT. Translation gives CASSSNEGVDAEAFF.

The chain recombines TRBV12-5 with TRBJ1-3; TRBD1 is a possible D gene (5 bases). Germline CDR1 is LGHNT and CDR2 is FRNRAP. The ends were cut back, 6 bases at V and 3 bases at J, with 12 bases in the middle. The CDR3 consists of 14 residues. The CDR3 region has the DNA TGTGCTAGTGGAGTTGTCGGGGGTGGAAACACCATATATTTT. Amino acid sequence: CASGVVGGGNTIYF.

V is TRBV5-4 and J is TRBJ2-1, with 16 bases fitting TRBD2. Germline V CDR1 and CDR2: SGHNT, YYREEE (reference sequence). V was pared by 4 bases and J by 8 bases, with 9 bases of the junction left unmatched. The CDR3 has 17 residues. Written as DNA, the CDR3 is TGTGCCAGCAGCGGCGGGACTAGCGGGAGGGCCTCAGATGAGCAGTTCTTC. Translating it yields CASSGGTSGRASDEQFF.

The rearrangement joins TRBV15 to TRBJ1-4; D ambiguous. V lost 0 bases, J lost 8 bases, and 10 bases lay in between. This CDR3 region has 14 residues. Per germline, CDR1 LNHNV and CDR2 YYDKDF (reference sequence). CDR3 nucleotides: TGTGCCACCAGCAGAGACCGAGGAGAGGAAAAACTGTTTTTT. This codes for CATSRDRGEEKLFF.

The rearrangement uses TRBV7-8 and TRBJ1-5; TRBD1 matches at 7 bases. Germline V gene lookup returns CDR1 SGHVS and CDR2 FQNEAQ. Trimming at V came to 5 bases and at J to 7 bases, leaving 11 bases not matched to a gene. The CDR3 runs to 15 residues. This chain's CDR3 is CASSPDRVRKQPQHF. For the CDR3, the DNA is TGTGCCAGCAGCCCAGACAGGGTGCGGAAGCAGCCCCAGCATTTT. The full variable domain, with the rest looked up from reference TRBV7-8 and TRBJ1-5, is GAGVSQSPRYKVAKRGQDVALRCDPISGHVSLFWYQQALGQGPEFLTYFQNEAQLDKSGLPSDRFFAERPEGSVSTLKIQRTQQEDSAVYLCASSPDRVRKQPQHFGDGTRLSIL.

CDR3 DNA: TGCAGCGTTGGGGGGACGACAGGAAGCTCCTACAATGAGCAGTTCTTC. This gives the protein CSVGGTTGSSYNEQFF. The gene calls are TRBV29-1 and TRBJ2-1; D is possibly TRBD1 (6 bases). Germline assignment: CDR1 SQVTM and CDR2 ANQGSEA. CDR3 length: 16 residues. Deletions cut 4 bases from V and 0 bases from J, with 16 bases between.

The CDR3 protein is CSVAPGQAFF. The CDR3, as DNA: TGCAGCGTTGCTCCGGGACAGGCCTTCTTC. J is TRBJ2-1 and V is TRBV29-1; 8 bases agree with TRBD1. CDR3 length: 10 residues. The V and J ends lost 4 bases and 16 bases, in that order; junction bases with no gene match: 6. CDR1 and CDR2 from the germline V gene are SQVTM and ANQGSEA.

The chain combines TRBV11-3 with TRBJ1-2; no reliable D call. V lost 3 bases and J 0 bases, leaving 2 bases between the germline ends. CDR1 is SGHNT, CDR2 YENEEA, per germline. This CDR3 comprises 12 residues. This CDR3 is CASSFSNYGYTF. The CDR3 nucleotides are TGTGCCAGCAGCTTCTCTAACTATGGCTACACCTTC. Full variable domain (rest looked up from reference TRBV11-3 and TRBJ1-2): EAGVVQSPRYKIIEKKQPVAFWCNPISGHNTLYWYLQNLGQGPELLIRYENEEAVDDSQLPKDRFSAERLKGVDSTLKIQPAELGDSAVYLCASSFSNYGYTFGSGTRLTVV.

The chain combines TRBV7-9 with TRBJ2-1, with 9 positions matching TRBD1. CDR1 and CDR2 (germline): SEHNR, FQNEAQ (reference sequence). The CDR3 sequence is 18 residues long. Losses at the gene ends were 5 bases for V and 0 bases for J; bases not matched to a gene: 11. The CDR3 DNA sequence: TGTGCCAGCAGCGCCGGGACAGGGCTCGGAAGCTCCTACAATGAGCAGTTCTTC. This codes for CASSAGTGLGSSYNEQFF.

The chain's CDR3 is CASSEKGYFNSYNSPLHF. CDR3 nucleotide sequence: TGTGCCAGCAGCGAGAAGGGGTACTTTAACTCCTATAATTCACCCCTCCACTTT. J is TRBJ1-6 and V is TRBV14, with a tentative D call TRBD1 (5 bases). Germline lookup yields CDR1 SGHDN and CDR2 FVKESK. The CDR3 extends over 18 amino acids. V lost 5 bases and J 0 bases, leaving 17 bases between the germline ends.

The chain joins TRBV5-1 to TRBJ2-7; 8 nucleotides match TRBD2. From germline, CDR1 is SGHRS and CDR2 YFSETQ. V shed 2 bases and J 0 bases; nucleotides not matched to a gene: 4. The CDR3 runs 15 residues. This CDR3 reads CASSFRTSGSYEQYF. The CDR3 DNA is TGCGCCAGCAGCTTCCGCACTAGCGGCTCCTACGAGCAGTACTTC.

This chain uses TRBV19 with TRBJ1-4; D uncertain. V lost 7 bases and J 7 bases, leaving 7 bases between the germline ends. The germline V gene encodes CDR1 LNHDA and CDR2 SQIVND (reference sequence). This CDR3 region has 11 residues. CDR3 in DNA: TGTGCCAGTACTTCAGTTGAAAAACTGTTTTTT. It is translated as CASTSVEKLFF.

The chain combines TRBV28 with TRBJ2-3, with D unresolved. Germline V gene data show CDR1 as MDHEN and CDR2 as SYDVKM. CDR3 length: 13 residues. V was shortened by 5 bases and J by 5 bases, with 11 bases between the two germline ends. The CDR3 protein is CASSRPSEDTQYF. DNA of the CDR3: TGTGCCAGCAGTCGCCCCAGCGAAGATACGCAGTATTTT.

The chain is built from TRBV6-4 and TRBJ2-1, with 7 bases that match TRBD1. Germline V gives CDR1 MRHNA, CDR2 SNTAGT. V was clipped by 2 bases and J by 1 base; unmatched bases: 5. This CDR3 contains 16 residues. The CDR3 reads CASSDVGTVSYNEQFF. The CDR3 nucleotides are TGTGCCAGCAGTGACGTGGGGACAGTTTCCTACAATGAGCAGTTCTTC.